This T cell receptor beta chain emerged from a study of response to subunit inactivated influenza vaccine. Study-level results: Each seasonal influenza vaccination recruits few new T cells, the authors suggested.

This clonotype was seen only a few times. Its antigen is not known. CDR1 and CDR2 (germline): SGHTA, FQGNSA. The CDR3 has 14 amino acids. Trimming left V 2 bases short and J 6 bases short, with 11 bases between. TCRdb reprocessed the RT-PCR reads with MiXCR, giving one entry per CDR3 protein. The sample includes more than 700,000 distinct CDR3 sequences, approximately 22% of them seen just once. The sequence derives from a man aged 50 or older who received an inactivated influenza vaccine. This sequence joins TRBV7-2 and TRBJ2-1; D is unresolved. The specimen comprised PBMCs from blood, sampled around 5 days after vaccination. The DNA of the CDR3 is TGTGCCAGCAGCTTATGGGGTAGCACCAATGAGCAGTTCTTC. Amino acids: CASSLWGSTNEQFF.